Shown below are 30 T cell receptor beta chains from a single sample sequenced in a study of cytomegalovirus exposure and HLA in healthy donors. It was with 60 Vbeta and 13 Jbeta primers that the PCR ran. Clones were sequenced by immunoSEQ multiplex PCR, and TCRdb holds only the in-frame ones, with some missing. The data contain about 160,000 clones, about four fifths of them singletons. The sample was PBMCs. Source of these receptors: a man in his thirties or forties in good health and CMV-seronegative.

The rearrangement joins TRBV5-1 to TRBJ1-1, with no clear D. V was clipped by 1 base and J by 1 base, with 5 bases between them. The CDR3 sequence is 13 residues long. The germline gives CDR1 SGHRS, CDR2 YFSETQ. The CDR3 sequence is CASSLTANTEAFF. The CDR3 DNA reads TGCGCCAGCAGCTTGACAGCGAACACTGAAGCTTTCTTT.

By frequency in the sample, this clone is medium-sized. This chain joins TRBV25-1 and TRBJ2-1; D is perhaps TRBD2 (6 bases). Germline values: CDR1 MGHDK, CDR2 SYGVNS. This CDR3 has 14 amino acids. Trimming took 4 bases from V and 4 from J, leaving 11 bases between them. CDR3 loop: CASSGPGDYNEQFF. The CDR3 coding sequence is TGTGCCAGCAGTGGCCCGGGAGATTACAATGAGCAGTTCTTC.

V usage is TRBV29-1 and J usage is TRBJ2-7; no clear D gene. The CDR3 loop spans 10 amino acids. V was shortened by 7 bases and J by 5 bases, with 9 bases between the two germline ends. Germline assignment: CDR1 SQVTM and CDR2 ANQGSEA. The CDR3 DNA reads as TGCAGCGCACAGAGTAACGAGCAGTACTTC. Amino acid sequence: CSAQSNEQYF.

This clone was found once. The chain combines TRBV27 with TRBJ1-5; 10 positions match TRBD1. V trimming: 5 bases; J trimming: 9 bases; junction bases outside the gene matches: 13. The CDR3 length is 16 residues. CDR1 is MNHEY and CDR2 is SMNVEV in the germline V gene (reference sequence). CDR3 sequence reads: CASSTLDRGPLRPQHF. The CDR3 DNA reads as TGTGCCAGCAGTACCCTCGACAGGGGGCCCCTCCGGCCCCAGCATTTT.

V is TRBV5-1 and J is TRBJ2-7, with 8 bases identical to TRBD2. V lost 0 bases, J lost 2 bases, and 7 bases stayed unmatched. The CDR3 loop spans 16 amino acids. Germline V gene sequence: CDR1 SGHRS, CDR2 YFSETQ. The CDR3: CASSLESTSGPYEQYF. The CDR3 DNA is TGCGCCAGCAGCTTGGAGAGTACTAGCGGACCCTACGAGCAGTACTTC. Supplemented by reference TRBV5-1 and TRBJ2-7, the full variable domain reads KAGVTQTPRYLIKTRGQQVTLSCSPISGHRSVSWYQQTPGQGLQFLFEYFSETQRNKGNFPGRFSGRQFSNSRSEMNVSTLELGDSALYLCASSLESTSGPYEQYFGPGTRLTVT.

The V and J genes are TRBV28 and TRBJ2-2; TRBD2 aligns across 13 bases. The germline CDR1 and CDR2 sequences are MDHEN and SYDVKM. The CDR3 is made up of 17 amino acids. Trimming removed 4 bases from V and 7 bases from J; junction bases left unmatched: 9. For the CDR3, the DNA is TGTGCCAGCAGTTACCCCTTGGGACTAGCGGGAATCGGGGAGCTGTTTTTT. Translating it yields CASSYPLGLAGIGELFF.

The genes are TRBV14 and TRBJ2-5; 7 bases fit TRBD2. The end of the DNA aligns better with TRBJ2-7, so the J call may be wrong. Germline V lookup: CDR1 SGHDN, CDR2 FVKESK. This CDR3 has 15 residues. The CDR3 protein is CASSQDRWEGNEQYF. In DNA form, the CDR3 reads TGTGCCAGCAGCCAAGATAGATGGGAGGGCAACGAGCAGTACTTC.

This rearrangement joins TRBV27 to TRBJ1-2; TRBD1 is a possible D gene (5 bases). The germline CDR1 and CDR2 sequences are MNHEY and SMNVEV (reference sequence). Trimming pared 10 bases from V and 7 bases from J, leaving 22 bases between. This CDR3 comprises 14 residues. For the CDR3, the DNA is TGTGCCACATGGGAGGGGCCCGGGATGTCTGGCTACACCTTC. Its protein product is CATWEGPGMSGYTF.

The J gene is TRBJ2-2, the V gene TRBV27; D gene ambiguous. The V end was cut by 6 bases, the J end by 3 bases, with 11 bases between. This CDR3 is built from 14 residues. From germline, CDR1 is MNHEY and CDR2 SMNVEV (reference sequence). The CDR3 reads CASRWAWDTGELFF. The CDR3 bases are TGTGCCAGCAGATGGGCCTGGGACACCGGGGAGCTGTTTTTT.

The J gene is TRBJ1-4, the V gene TRBV10-3; TRBD1 agrees at 8 bases. Germline CDR1 and CDR2: ENHRY and SYGVKD. The CDR3 totals 15 residues. V lost 1 base and J lost 3; bases outside the gene matches: 1. The CDR3 is CAISEWTGPNEKLFF. The CDR3 DNA reads TGTGCCATCAGTGAGTGGACAGGGCCTAATGAAAAACTGTTTTTT.

The chain couples TRBV29-1 to TRBJ2-3; 7 bases align to TRBD1. The germline gives CDR1 SQVTM, CDR2 ANQGSEA. After removal of 6 bases from V and 3 bases from J, the junction contained 15 bases not matched to a gene. There are 16 residues in the CDR3. CDR3 DNA: TGCAGCGTAGGAAAACCCCGACAGGGTGGAACAGATACGCAGTATTTT. Translating it yields CSVGKPRQGGTDTQYF.

The rearrangement uses TRBV9 and TRBJ1-2; TRBD1 might be the D (6 bases). V was pared by 3 bases and J by 8 bases, with 29 bases between. This CDR3 spans 18 amino acids. CDR1 is SGDLS and CDR2 is YYNGEE in the germline V gene. CDR3 amino acids: CASSARDQGSPSYSGYTF. The CDR3, as DNA: TGTGCCAGCAGCGCCAGGGATCAGGGGTCTCCTTCCTACTCGGGCTACACCTTC. The whole variable domain, filled in from reference TRBV9 and TRBJ1-2, reads DSGVTQTPKHLITATGQRVTLRCSPRSGDLSVYWYQQSLDQGLQFLIQYYNGEERAKGNILERFSAQQFPDLHSELNLSSLELGDSALYFCASSARDQGSPSYSGYTFGSGTRLTVV.

The chain is built from TRBV23-1 and TRBJ1-5, with 9 bases fitting TRBD1. TRBV23-1 is recorded as an ORF, its role being uncertain. This CDR3 comprises 18 residues. V trimming: 0 bases; J trimming: 7 bases; junction bases outside the gene matches: 13. The CDR3 loop is CASSQSRGTGRRRQPQHF. The CDR3 nucleotides are TGCGCCAGCAGTCAATCTCGGGGGACAGGGAGGAGGCGACAGCCCCAGCATTTT.

The chain joins TRBV5-4 to TRBJ2-1; 10 bases align to TRBD2. The CDR3 sequence is 15 residues long. Trimming took 2 bases from V and 7 from J; bases not matched to a gene: 6. Germline V gene lookup returns CDR1 SGHNT and CDR2 YYREEE (reference sequence). This CDR3 reads CASSFPSGRSNEQFF. Here the CDR3 DNA reads TGTGCCAGCAGCTTCCCTAGCGGGAGATCAAATGAGCAGTTCTTC.

This clone was detected a few times. The genes are TRBV29-1 and TRBJ2-2; TRBD1 matches at 7 bases. Unmatched junction bases numbered 8, after V lost 5 bases and J lost 8 bases. The CDR3 has 13 amino acids. Per the germline V gene, CDR1 is SQVTM and CDR2 is ANQGSEA. The CDR3 loop is CSVWTGLEGELFF. The CDR3 DNA follows: TGCAGCGTTTGGACAGGTCTTGAAGGGGAGCTGTTTTTT.

This clone was counted once. The chain joins TRBV7-2 to TRBJ1-4, with 7 bases that match TRBD1. V shed 0 bases, J shed 10 bases, and the junction held 11 bases outside the gene matches. This CDR3 has 16 amino acids. Germline CDR1 is SGHTA and CDR2 is FQGNSA. CDR3: CASSLAPAGTVGKLFF. DNA of the CDR3: TGTGCCAGCAGCTTAGCGCCGGCGGGGACAGTCGGAAAACTGTTTTTT.

The V call is TRBV11-2, the J call TRBJ2-7; perhaps TRBD2 as D (5 bases). Trimming removed 3 bases from V and 2 bases from J, with 11 bases in between. The CDR3 covers 14 residues. In germline, CDR1 is SGHAT, CDR2 FQNNGV. The CDR3 region has the DNA TGTGCCAGCAGCTTGGAACCGCGGGCCTACGAGCAGTACTTC. This gives the protein CASSLEPRAYEQYF.

This chain connects TRBV6-5 to TRBJ1-1; 7 nucleotides line up with TRBD1. The germline CDR1 and CDR2 sequences are MNHEY and SVGAGI. The CDR3 is 14 residues long. The junction had 9 bases not matched to a gene; V was cut back by 6 bases and J by 5 bases. The DNA of the CDR3 is TGTGCCAGCAGCGCAGGGGGTCCGGGGACTGAAGCTTTCTTT. Its protein is CASSAGGPGTEAFF.

CDR3 sequence: CASSSAAISGNTIYF. CDR3 in DNA: TGTGCCAGCAGCAGCGCCGCGATCTCTGGAAACACCATATATTTT. The chain uses TRBV5-6 and TRBJ1-3; D gene uncertain. The CDR3 runs to 15 residues. The V and J ends lost 4 bases and 0 bases respectively, with 11 bases between them. From germline, CDR1 is SGHDT and CDR2 YYEEEE. Full variable domain (missing parts from reference TRBV5-6 and TRBJ1-3): DAGVTQSPTHLIKTRGQQVTLRCSPKSGHDTVSWYQQALGQGPQFIFQYYEEEERQRGNFPDRFSGHQFPNYSSELNVNALLLGDSALYLCASSSAAISGNTIYFGEGSWLTVV.

This chain joins TRBV28 and TRBJ2-7; D call uncertain. Germline values: CDR1 MDHEN, CDR2 SYDVKM. The V and J ends lost 7 bases and 2 bases respectively, with 15 bases between them. This CDR3 is 14 amino acids long. In DNA, the CDR3 is TGTGCCAGCACCCGAGCAGCGAAGACCTACGAGCAGTACTTC. Translating gives CASTRAAKTYEQYF.

This chain links TRBV21-1 with TRBJ1-2; the D segment call TRBD1 is taken from the table without a DNA check. TRBV21-1 is a known pseudogene. The CDR3 spans 17 residues. DNA of the CDR3: TGTGCCAGCAGCAAAGAAGGGACAGGGGGGAGTGGGTATGGCTACACCTTC. This translates into CASSKEGTGGSGYGYTF.

This clone was counted between two and nine times. The chain has TRBV5-1 and TRBJ1-3; no firm D call. The CDR3 is 13 residues long. Germline CDR1 and CDR2: SGHRS and YFSETQ. V lost 4 bases and J 2 bases, leaving 7 bases between the germline ends. The CDR3 region has the DNA TGCGCCAGCAGCACCCAGGCTGGAAACACCATATATTTT. Translating gives CASSTQAGNTIYF. The variable domain in full, with the rest retrieved from reference TRBV5-1 and TRBJ1-3, is KAGVTQTPRYLIKTRGQQVTLSCSPISGHRSVSWYQQTPGQGLQFLFEYFSETQRNKGNFPGRFSGRQFSNSRSEMNVSTLELGDSALYLCASSTQAGNTIYFGEGSWLTVV.

Here the CDR3 reads CASSLSRAMNTEAFF. CDR3 nucleotides: TGTGCCAGCAGCCTCTCGAGAGCCATGAACACTGAAGCTTTCTTT. The rearrangement joins TRBV7-9 to TRBJ1-1; D is unresolved. The CDR3 is 15 amino acids. The V and J ends lost 5 bases and 0 bases respectively, with 13 bases between them. Germline values: CDR1 SEHNR, CDR2 FQNEAQ (reference sequence).

The chain carries TRBV4-2 and TRBJ1-5; maybe TRBD1 (5 bases). This CDR3 contains 17 residues. V was clipped by 0 bases and J by 4 bases, with 16 bases between them. Germline V gene data show CDR1 as LGHNA and CDR2 as YNFKEQ. The CDR3 spells CASSQDGPAGPNQPQHF. CDR3 coding DNA: TGTGCCAGCAGCCAAGATGGTCCCGCAGGGCCAAATCAGCCCCAGCATTTT.

The chain has TRBV5-6 and TRBJ1-5; perhaps TRBD1 as D (5 bases). V was pared by 3 bases and J by 4 bases, with 8 bases between. The CDR3 runs 13 residues. In germline, CDR1 is SGHDT, CDR2 YYEEEE. In DNA, the CDR3 is TGTGCCAGCAGCTCCCAGGGAAATCAGCCCCAGCATTTT. Its translation: CASSSQGNQPQHF. The entire variable domain, with the rest obtained from reference TRBV5-6 and TRBJ1-5, is as follows: DAGVTQSPTHLIKTRGQQVTLRCSPKSGHDTVSWYQQALGQGPQFIFQYYEEEERQRGNFPDRFSGHQFPNYSSELNVNALLLGDSALYLCASSSQGNQPQHFGDGTRLSIL.

This clone was seen once. The CDR3 DNA follows: TGCAGCGTTGGGGGGCTAACCGGGGACGAGCAGTACTTC. It codes for CSVGGLTGDEQYF. This chain joins TRBV29-1 and TRBJ2-5; a weak D match, TRBD1 (6 bases). The end of the DNA is better explained by TRBJ2-7, so the J call may be wrong. The CDR3 runs 13 residues. The germline gives CDR1 SQVTM, CDR2 ANQGSEA.

The chain couples TRBV27 to TRBJ1-1, with 9 bases aligning to TRBD1. The CDR3 extends over 16 amino acids. V was clipped by 4 bases and J by 2 bases; unmatched bases: 8. From germline, CDR1 is MNHEY and CDR2 SMNVEV (reference sequence). The CDR3 sequence is CASSSGTGTLNTEAFF. CDR3 DNA sequence: TGTGCCAGCAGTTCCGGGACAGGGACTTTAAACACTGAAGCTTTCTTT.

This clone was observed once. The chain carries TRBV5-1 and TRBJ2-1, with D perhaps matching TRBD2 (5 bases). This CDR3 spans 14 amino acids. V was shortened by 0 bases and J by 3 bases, with 7 bases between the two germline ends. The V gene's germline CDR1 is SGHRS and CDR2 YFSETQ. In DNA, the CDR3 is TGCGCCAGCAGCTTGGAGCGGATCTACAATGAGCAGTTCTTC. Amino acid sequence: CASSLERIYNEQFF.

The V and J genes are TRBV27 and TRBJ1-2; 9 bases align to TRBD1. CDR3 length equals 18 residues. The V and J ends lost 2 bases and 7 bases, in that order; junction bases with no gene match: 17. Germline V lookup: CDR1 MNHEY, CDR2 SMNVEV (reference sequence). CDR3 sequence: CASSLDPPTRDRESGYTF. The CDR3 nucleotides are TGTGCCAGCAGTTTAGACCCCCCAACGAGGGACAGGGAGTCTGGCTACACCTTC.

The V gene is TRBV7-2, the J gene TRBJ1-2, with D hard to call. The V gene's germline CDR1 is SGHTA and CDR2 FQGNSA. V was clipped by 5 bases and J by 3 bases, with 7 bases between them. The CDR3 totals 12 residues. Written as DNA, the CDR3 is TGTGCCAGCAGCGAGGCCCACTATGGCTACACCTTC. Translating gives CASSEAHYGYTF.